The 12 T cell receptor beta chains presented below share a single source sample, sequenced in a study of siplizumab effects on memory and regulatory T cells. Clones were read by immunoSEQ multiplex PCR, and TCRdb kept only the in-frame ones, dropping some. Of 100,000 or so clones in the sample, more than 85% were seen once. Sequenced input: CD4+ T cells sorted from blood. The receptor set was obtained from a human donor in good health. Some clones in this sample may be carry-over from other donors' samples.

J is TRBJ2-7 and V is TRBV5-4; 8 bases match TRBD1. This CDR3 is built from 14 residues. Germline V gene lookup returns CDR1 SGHNT and CDR2 YYREEE (reference sequence). The ends lost 5 bases at V and 2 bases at J; junction bases unmatched: 6. The CDR3 loop reads CASSRQGTPYEQYF. The CDR3 region has the DNA TGTGCCAGCAGTAGACAGGGGACTCCCTACGAGCAGTACTTC.

This rearrangement joins TRBV11-1 to TRBJ2-1; TRBD2 agrees at 8 bases. Germline loops: CDR1 SGHAT, CDR2 FQDESV (reference sequence). The length of the CDR3 is 16 residues. V dropped 0 bases and J dropped 4; count of bases not matched to a gene: 5. The CDR3, as DNA: TGTGCCAGCAGCTTAGCTAGCGGGGAGGGATACAATGAGCAGTTCTTC. Translated: CASSLASGEGYNEQFF. Full variable domain (outside the CDR3, taken from reference TRBV11-1 and TRBJ2-1): EAEVAQSPRYKITEKSQAVAFWCDPISGHATLYWYRQILGQGPELLVQFQDESVVDDSQLPKDRFSAERLKGVDSTLKIQPAELGDSAMYLCASSLASGEGYNEQFFGPGTRLTVL.

This chain connects TRBV18 to TRBJ2-3; D might be TRBD1 (6 bases). The V end was cut by 6 bases, the J end by 2 bases, with 9 bases between. The CDR3 runs to 13 residues. Germline V CDR1 and CDR2: KGHSH, LQKENI. CDR3 in DNA: TGTGCCAGCTCGACAGGCCCCACAGATACGCAGTATTTT. It codes for CASSTGPTDTQYF.

Comments on this clone: Germline and junction disagree at one end, which may indicate a read error. Other DNA sequences in this specimen translate into the identical CDR3. This sequence joins TRBV7-9 and TRBJ1-2; D is undetermined. Germline assignment: CDR1 SEHNR and CDR2 FQNEAQ (reference sequence). This CDR3 region has 14 residues. This chain's CDR3 is CASSLLGTNYGYTF. For the CDR3, the DNA is TGTGCCAGCAGCTTATTGGGCACTAACTATGGTTACACCTTC.

The chain combines TRBV9 with TRBJ2-3; D perhaps matches TRBD2 (5 bases). The V end was cut by 0 bases, the J end by 0 bases, with 17 bases between. CDR1 and CDR2 from the germline V gene are SGDLS and YYNGEE. CDR3 length: 18 amino acids. The DNA for the CDR3 is TGTGCCAGCAGCGTAGCCACTCAGACTACCACTAGCACAGATACGCAGTATTTT. This gives the protein CASSVATQTTTSTDTQYF.

CDR3 DNA: TGTGCCAGCAGCACGAGAGGGCGGAACGTAGAGACCCAGTACTTC. This gives the protein CASSTRGRNVETQYF. The V call is TRBV11-2, the J call TRBJ2-5; perhaps TRBD2 as D (5 bases). This CDR3 contains 15 residues. Between the trimmed V and J ends, which lost 5 bases and 4 bases, there was a span of 17 bases. The germline V gene has CDR1 SGHAT and CDR2 FQNNGV.

This clone was counted a few times. V and J are TRBV18 and TRBJ1-1; D possibly corresponds to TRBD1 (5 bases). V was pared by 0 bases and J by 3 bases, with 14 bases between. CDR3 length: 16 residues. The germline CDR1 and CDR2 sequences are KGHSH and LQKENI. CDR3: CASSPPQGRGDTEAFF. The CDR3 DNA reads as TGTGCCAGCTCACCACCCCAGGGAAGGGGAGACACTGAAGCTTTCTTT.

V gene TRBV27 combines with J gene TRBJ2-7, with TRBD2 as a possible D gene (6 bases). This CDR3 comprises 14 residues. Looked up from germline, CDR1 is MNHEY and CDR2 is SMNVEV (reference sequence). Trimming shortened V by 6 bases and J by 0 bases, and 12 bases separated the two germline ends. The CDR3, as DNA: TGTGCCAGCAGCTCTGCGGGAAGCTCCTACGAGCAGTACTTC. It is translated as CASSSAGSSYEQYF.

The chain links TRBV7-3 to TRBJ2-1, with TRBD2 identical over 12 bases. The CDR3 runs to 16 residues. CDR1 SGHTA and CDR2 FQGTGA come from the germline V gene. V was clipped by 2 bases and J by 9 bases; unmatched bases: 8. CDR3 region: CASSLGLAGGPGEQFF. Here the CDR3 DNA reads TGTGCCAGCAGCTTAGGTCTAGCGGGAGGGCCCGGTGAGCAGTTCTTC.

The chain employs TRBV29-1 and TRBJ2-1; a possible D gene is TRBD1 (6 bases). Germline V gives CDR1 SQVTM, CDR2 ANQGSEA. The CDR3 contains 14 residues. V shed 7 bases and J shed 3 bases, with 16 bases lying between them. DNA of the CDR3: TGCAGCGATCTGCCGGGACAATACTACAATGAGCAGTTCTTC. It specifies CSDLPGQYYNEQFF.

The chain recombines TRBV19 with TRBJ2-3; 11 nucleotides agree with TRBD2. Trimming took 5 bases from V and 4 from J; bases not matched to a gene: 11. CDR1 is LNHDA, CDR2 SQIVND, per germline (reference sequence). The CDR3 is 17 amino acids. In nucleotides, the CDR3 is TGTGCCAGTAGTTCCTCCTGGACTAGCGGGTCTTCAGATACGCAGTATTTT. Translation: CASSSSWTSGSSDTQYF. The variable domain in full, with the rest retrieved from reference TRBV19 and TRBJ2-3, is DGGITQSPKYLFRKEGQNVTLSCEQNLNHDAMYWYRQDPGQGLRLIYYSQIVNDFQKGDIAEGYSVSREKKESFPLTVTSAQKNPTAFYLCASSSSWTSGSSDTQYFGPGTRLTVL.

This clone was detected once. The rearrangement links TRBV7-8 to TRBJ2-3; TRBD2 might be the D (6 bases). Germline CDR1 and CDR2: SGHVS and FQNEAQ. V was pared by 5 bases and J by 4 bases, with 22 bases between. This CDR3 region has 17 residues. DNA for the CDR3: TGTGCCAGCAGCACCAGTCCCCTACGGGAGCCTCCAGATACGCAGTATTTT. Translating it yields CASSTSPLREPPDTQYF.